This TCR beta chain was recorded in a study of cytomegalovirus exposure and HLA in healthy donors. This PCR relied on a set of 60 Vbeta primers and 13 Jbeta primers. Using immunoSEQ multiplex PCR, the repertoire was profiled, and TCRdb retains in-frame clones only, with some absent. In the table there are about 160,000 clones, 70% to 85% of which are singletons. Points from the study as a whole: Later analysis identified several of the most significant clusters that appeared linked to common viral pathogens. Later, TCR association rates were found to vary by HLA locus, highest for DRB1 and lowest for HLA-C.

With respect to this clone: Its target is not known.

Sequencing was done on a sample of PBMCs. This TCR was recovered from a man aged 35-49 years in good health and CMV-seronegative.

CDR3 DNA sequence: TGTGCCAGCAGTGGGGACAGGGCCTACGAGCAGTACTTC. Protein: CASSGDRAYEQYF. The chain is built from TRBV2 and TRBJ2-7, with 9 bases matching TRBD1. Germline trimming cut 4 bases from V and 2 bases from J; bases unmatched to any gene: 0. The CDR3 extends over 13 amino acids. Germline-derived CDR1 and CDR2 are SNHLY and FYNNEI.